The T cell receptor (beta chain) under discussion was sequenced for a study of T cell responses to AZD1222 COVID-19 vaccine. Study-wide results and limits: Repertoire sampling occurred only after the peak T cell response. Among vaccine-associated CD4 TCRs, coverage spanned spike, with dominance at 160-218 and 743-854. With two AZD1222 doses given, Spike-specific TCR breadth and depth both rose. White British donors predominated, females outnumbered males, and clonal diversity was possibly underestimated.

Comment on this clone: The antigen is undetermined.

Clones were read by immunoSEQ multiplex PCR, and TCRdb kept only the in-frame ones, dropping some. The sample carries about 140,000 clones, roughly 92% recorded once. The CDR3 runs 13 residues. Germline V gene data show CDR1 as SNHLY and CDR2 as FYNNEI. Trimming took 3 bases from V and 1 from J, leaving 6 bases between them. This receptor was identified in an adult in good health. The V call is TRBV2, the J call TRBJ1-1; D perhaps matches TRBD1 (5 bases). The sample here was peripheral blood, taken on day 0 of AZD1222 vaccination. CDR3 coding DNA: TGTGCCAGCAGTGACGGACAGAACACTGAAGCTTTCTTT. Translating gives CASSDGQNTEAFF.